This TCR beta chain originates from a study of blood T cells in healthy people across ages. General study findings and limits: Researchers deemed the diversity estimates from one million T cells underestimates.

Each sample gave at least 6 million isolated PBMCs. The CDR3 runs 15 residues. V was trimmed by 0 bases and J by 0 bases, leaving 5 bases between them. Germline CDR1 reads KGHSH; CDR2 reads LQKENI. A second PCR of roughly 7 to 11 cycles used a sample-barcoded 5' primer and a J-beta primer mix. Every molecule of cDNA carried a tag from a template-switch adaptor with 12 random nucleotides. From the 5' RACE reads, TCRdb called clonotypes with MiXCR, one entry per CDR3 protein. The sample includes roughly 1,500,000 distinct CDR3 sequences, approximately 40% of them seen just once. Concerning this clonotype: The antigen is unknown.

This sequence originates from a woman aged 18-29 years in good health. The chain recombines TRBV18 with TRBJ1-4; D unresolved. The sequencing input was blood. The DNA of the CDR3 is TGTGCCAGCTCACCACCGAGTTCAACTAATGAAAAACTGTTTTTT. Its translation: CASSPPSSTNEKLFF.